These T cell receptor beta chains were read from a single sample in a study of cytomegalovirus exposure and HLA in healthy donors. This table comes from immunoSEQ multiplex PCR, and its TCRdb copy is limited to in-frame clones, with some not included. This sample has 100,000 to 150,000 clones, with 77% found just once. Sequencing input: PBMCs. These receptors all stem from a male donor in good health and CMV-seropositive. Both conserved end residues are part of each CDR3. The D gene is left open where the match is weak. A clone size is listed for some rows: how often the clone was seen (once, few, many), or a class if it is expanded.

abundance,v_gene,d_gene,j_gene,CDR3aa,CDR3nt
once,TRBV11-2,TRBD2,TRBJ2-7,CASSLDPRGRDFNYEQYF,TGTGCCAGCAGCTTAGATCCTCGCGGGAGGGACTTTAACTACGAGCAGTACTTC
-,TRBV9,-,TRBJ2-7,CASSVEDSAYEQYF,TGTGCCAGCAGCGTAGAAGATAGCGCCTACGAGCAGTACTTC
-,TRBV13,TRBD1,TRBJ1-1,CASSPDRDPEAFF,TGTGCCAGCAGCCCGGACAGGGACCCTGAAGCTTTCTTT
few,TRBV6-1,-,TRBJ1-2,CASSDSSRYGYTF,TGTGCCAGCAGTGATTCCAGTCGCTATGGCTACACCTTC
-,TRBV6-1,TRBD1,TRBJ2-3,CASSDEAGGADTQYF,TGTGCCAGCAGTGACGAGGCAGGGGGCGCAGATACGCAGTATTTT
-,TRBV27,-,TRBJ2-7,CASSLYGGSYEQYF,TGTGCCAGCAGTTTATACGGGGGATCCTACGAGCAGTACTTC
-,TRBV6-1,-,TRBJ1-2,CASRGPTDYGYTF,TGTGCCAGCAGAGGACCGACAGACTATGGCTACACCTTC
-,TRBV14,-,TRBJ1-1,CASSQGAGWHTEAFF,TGTGCCAGCAGCCAAGGGGCAGGGTGGCACACTGAAGCTTTCTTT
-,TRBV9,-,TRBJ2-1,CASSVPGVGNNEQFF,TGTGCCAGCAGCGTACCGGGAGTTGGAAACAATGAGCAGTTCTTC
-,TRBV18,TRBD1,TRBJ2-2,CASSPGRGRTGELFF,TGTGCCAGCTCACCTGGCAGGGGGCGTACCGGGGAGCTGTTTTTT
-,TRBV6-1,-,TRBJ1-5,CASTQRGLRQPQHF,TGTGCCAGCACCCAGCGGGGGTTACGGCAGCCCCAGCATTTT